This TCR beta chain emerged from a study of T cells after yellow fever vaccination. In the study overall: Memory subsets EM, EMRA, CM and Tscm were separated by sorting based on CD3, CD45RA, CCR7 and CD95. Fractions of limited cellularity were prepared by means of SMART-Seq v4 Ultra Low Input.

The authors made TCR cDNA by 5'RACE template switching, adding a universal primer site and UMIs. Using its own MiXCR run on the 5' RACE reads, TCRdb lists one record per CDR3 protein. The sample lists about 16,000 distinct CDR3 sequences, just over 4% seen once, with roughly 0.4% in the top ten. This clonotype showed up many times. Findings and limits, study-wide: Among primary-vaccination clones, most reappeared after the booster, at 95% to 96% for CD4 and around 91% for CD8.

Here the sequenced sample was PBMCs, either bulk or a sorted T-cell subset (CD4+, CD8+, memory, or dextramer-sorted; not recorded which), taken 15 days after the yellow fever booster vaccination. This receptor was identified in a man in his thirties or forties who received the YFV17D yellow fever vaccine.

CDR3 in amino acids: CASSQGPSVGAANYGYTF. The CDR3, as DNA: TGCGCCAGCAGCCAAGGCCCCTCGGTTGGCGCGGCTAACTATGGCTACACCTTC. The chain joins TRBV4-3 to TRBJ1-2; no reliable D call. V lost 1 base and J lost 0, with 18 bases in between. The germline gives CDR1 LGHNA, CDR2 YSLEER. The CDR3 is 18 amino acids.